Many counts were recorded for the clone carrying this T cell receptor beta chain. Antigen specificity is unknown. The data originate from a study of identical twins. Overall study findings and caveats: Beta out-of-frame sequences displayed a weaker excess of sharing between twins.

CDR3 length equals 16 residues. CDR1 and CDR2 (germline): SGHRS, YFSETQ. V lost 4 bases and J lost 2; bases outside the gene matches: 4. TCRdb re-called the 5' RACE reads through MiXCR, storing one row per CDR3 protein. The repertoire holds over 600,000 distinct CDR3 sequences, over 20% seen once, with 4.3% in the top ten. These data were likewise used in another study, on T cells expressing NK-cell markers.

Sample: PBMCs. The rearrangement joins TRBV5-1 to TRBJ1-4; TRBD1 agrees at 11 bases. This receptor was identified in a woman between 18 and 29 years old in good health. CDR3 coding DNA: TGCGCCAGCAGCGTCCGGACAGGGGGCACTAATGAAAAACTGTTTTTT. Amino acid sequence: CASSVRTGGTNEKLFF.